This T cell receptor beta chain was recovered during a study of blood T cell repertoires in COVID-19 (dated by TCRdb to between 2020 and 2021). Concerning the study at large: Samples covering the acute and convalescent phases of COVID-19 were provided by collaborators in the United States, Italy and Spain. The prospective study material was composed of cDNA or gDNA derived from T cells, B-cell-depleted T cells, or PBMCs. Deeply sampled blood TCRbeta repertoires from subjects exposed to, actively infected with, or recovered from COVID-19 were included in the dataset. A freely available public database, intended as a resource for researchers studying the immune response to SARS-CoV-2, is where the repertoires were released. The samples were drawn from the first 160 participants of the ongoing ImmuneRACE study and from roughly 1,300 subjects provided by 6 global collaborators. A de-identified subject ID, COVID-19 status, age in years and sex were almost always included in the sample metadata. Where HLA class I and class II types were available, the types were taken from metadata supplied by the sample provider, not from assay-based typing.

Participants in the prospective study were enrolled through a virtual design, were aged roughly 18 to 90 years, and lived in some 24 United States geographic areas. To assign participants to cohorts, the prospective study relied on clinical history that participants themselves reported in a screening survey and a study questionnaire. Recovered participants in ImmuneRACE Cohort 3 were defined as having two consecutive negative NP/OP PCR tests, clearance from a healthcare professional, or resolution of symptoms. Mobile phlebotomists in the prospective study collected whole blood, serum and a nasopharyngeal or oropharyngeal swab from every participant. Participants in the prospective study had the option to provide additional blood draws and questionnaires over a 2-month period. Before DNA extraction, prospective study blood samples were shipped either frozen or at room temperature. Notes on this clone: Its cognate antigen has yet to be identified. Per-base qualities were not stored, and no clone one base away is much larger.

Overall results and qualifications from the work: How much clinical and demographic metadata was included differed by source and by participant, and the metadata was provided uncurated.

TCRbeta CDR3 regions were amplified from genomic DNA by means of the immunoSEQ Assay, a bias-controlled multiplex PCR. The published analysis was carried out like this. Within the assay, amplification of reference gene primers was used to estimate how many nucleated cells each sample contained. To quantify the absolute abundance of each unique TCRbeta CDR3 rearrangement, sequence reads were collapsed and filtered. For each sample, productive Simpson clonality was calculated by taking the square root of Simpson's diversity index across productive rearrangements. In its TCRdb copy, this immuneACCESS table keeps in-frame sequences only and misses some clones. Where compared with another copy, unresolved V genes explain less than half of these, and the others have no known cause. The V and J calls and clone size are taken from that table; D and trimming were inferred from the DNA. Across this sample there are approximately 200,000 clones, with roughly four fifths seen only once. The biggest ten clones account for 7% to 9% of the sample.

The receptor comes from a man aged 40-55 years who had recovered from COVID-19. Material for sequencing was PBMCs or T cells enriched from blood (not recorded which).

The nucleotides read TGTGCCAGCAGGACAGGAGGCCAGCTTGGTGGCTACACCTTC. It translates as CASRTGGQLGGYTF. The receptor chain draws on TRBV6-5 and TRBJ1-2, with a weak D call of TRBD1 (6 bases match). A distance of 18 bases separates the germline ends of V and J, which lose 6 bases and 7 bases respectively. Measured from the cysteine to the phenylalanine, the CDR3 is 14 residues long. The only DNA kept is the CDR3, 42 bases in frame from the first base. CDR1 MNHEY and CDR2 SVGAGI were looked up in the germline V gene.